The source of this TCR beta chain is a study of T cells in narcolepsy. Study in general: Patients with NT1 or NT2 and healthy control donors were enrolled. Study-wide points: Healthy controls reportedly lacked the autoreactive clonotypes serially found in patients' blood.

Method: immunoSEQ multiplex PCR; TCRdb's copy keeps in-frame clones and lacks some. Among under 35,000 clones, roughly four fifths were seen once, and the ten largest hold approximately 0.66%. The CDR3 spans 15 residues. Germline V gene data show CDR1 as SGHDT and CDR2 as YYEEEE. V was shortened by 1 base and J by 5 bases, with 14 bases between the two germline ends. In the case of this clone: Antigen: not known.

Material for sequencing was memory (CD45RA-) CD4+ T cells from blood. The gene calls are TRBV5-6 and TRBJ2-3; D is tentatively TRBD1 or TRBD2 (5 bases each). The sequence was obtained from a human donor in good health. The CDR3 DNA sequence: TGTGCCAGCAGCTTGCGGGACGAATACTTAGATACGCAGTATTTT. It specifies CASSLRDEYLDTQYF.